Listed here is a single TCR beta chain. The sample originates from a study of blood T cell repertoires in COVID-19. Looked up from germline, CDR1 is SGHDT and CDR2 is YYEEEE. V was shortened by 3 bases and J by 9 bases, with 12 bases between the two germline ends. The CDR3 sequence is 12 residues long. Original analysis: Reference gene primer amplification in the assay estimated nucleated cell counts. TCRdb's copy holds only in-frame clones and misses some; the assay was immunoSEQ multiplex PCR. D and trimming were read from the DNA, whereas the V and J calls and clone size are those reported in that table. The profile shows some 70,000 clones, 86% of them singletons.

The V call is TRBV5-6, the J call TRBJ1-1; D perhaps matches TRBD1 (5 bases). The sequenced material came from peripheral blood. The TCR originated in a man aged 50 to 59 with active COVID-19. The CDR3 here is CASSSAGTKAFF. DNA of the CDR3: TGTGCCAGCAGCTCCGCCGGGACTAAAGCTTTCTTT. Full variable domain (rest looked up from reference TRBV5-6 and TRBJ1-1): DAGVTQSPTHLIKTRGQQVTLRCSPKSGHDTVSWYQQALGQGPQFIFQYYEEEERQRGNFPDRFSGHQFPNYSSELNVNALLLGDSALYLCASSSAGTKAFFGQGTRLTVV.